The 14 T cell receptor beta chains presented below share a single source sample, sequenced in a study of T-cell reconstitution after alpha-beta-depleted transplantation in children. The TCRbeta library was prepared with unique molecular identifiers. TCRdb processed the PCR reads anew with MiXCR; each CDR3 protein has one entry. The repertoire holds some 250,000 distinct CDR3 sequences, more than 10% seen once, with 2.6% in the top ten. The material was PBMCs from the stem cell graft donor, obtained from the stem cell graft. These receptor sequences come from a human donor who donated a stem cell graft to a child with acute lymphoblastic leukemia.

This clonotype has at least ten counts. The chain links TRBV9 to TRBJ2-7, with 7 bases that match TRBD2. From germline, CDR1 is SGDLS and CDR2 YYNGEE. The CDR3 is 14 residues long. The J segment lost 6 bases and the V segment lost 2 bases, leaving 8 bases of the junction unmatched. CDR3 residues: CASSVASGTSEQYF. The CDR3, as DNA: TGTGCCAGCAGCGTGGCCAGCGGGACCTCCGAGCAGTACTTC.

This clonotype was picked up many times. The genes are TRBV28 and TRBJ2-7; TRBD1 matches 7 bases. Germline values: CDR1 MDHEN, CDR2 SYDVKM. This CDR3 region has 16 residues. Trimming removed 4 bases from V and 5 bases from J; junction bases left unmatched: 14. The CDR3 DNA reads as TGTGCCAGCAGTTCCGGGCGGAGGAGACAGGGCGACGAGCAGTACTTC. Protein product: CASSSGRRRQGDEQYF.

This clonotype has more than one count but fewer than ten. The CDR3 coding sequence is TGTGCCAGCAGTTTATTGCGGGAGCGCTATGGCTACACCTTC. Translating gives CASSLLRERYGYTF. The rearrangement links TRBV28 to TRBJ1-2; D gene unclear. Germline V lookup: CDR1 MDHEN, CDR2 SYDVKM. Trimming left V 1 base short and J 4 bases short, with 10 bases between. The CDR3 has 14 residues.

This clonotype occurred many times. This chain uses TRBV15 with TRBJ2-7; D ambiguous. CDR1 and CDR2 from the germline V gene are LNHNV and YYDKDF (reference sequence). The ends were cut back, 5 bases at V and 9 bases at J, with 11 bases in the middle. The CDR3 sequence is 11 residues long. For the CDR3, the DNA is TGTGCCACCAGCGATAATTCGGTGCAGTACTTC. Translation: CATSDNSVQYF. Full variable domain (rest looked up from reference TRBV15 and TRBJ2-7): DAMVIQNPRYQVTQFGKPVTLSCSQTLNHNVMYWYQQKSSQAPKLLFHYYDKDFNNEADTPDNFQSRRPNTSFCFLDIRSPGLGDTAMYLCATSDNSVQYFGPGTRLTVT.

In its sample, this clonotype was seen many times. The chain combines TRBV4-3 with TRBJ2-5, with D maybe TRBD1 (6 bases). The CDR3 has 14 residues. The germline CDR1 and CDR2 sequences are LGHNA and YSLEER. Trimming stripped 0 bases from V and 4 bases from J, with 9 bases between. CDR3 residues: CASSQDSRGETQYF. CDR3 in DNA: TGCGCCAGCAGCCAAGATTCCAGGGGAGAGACCCAGTACTTC.

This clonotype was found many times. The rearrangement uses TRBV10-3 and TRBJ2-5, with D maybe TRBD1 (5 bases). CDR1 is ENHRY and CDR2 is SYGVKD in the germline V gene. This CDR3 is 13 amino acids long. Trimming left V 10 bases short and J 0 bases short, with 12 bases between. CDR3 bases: TGTGCCAGCGGACACGAAGACCAAGAGACCCAGTACTTC. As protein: CASGHEDQETQYF.

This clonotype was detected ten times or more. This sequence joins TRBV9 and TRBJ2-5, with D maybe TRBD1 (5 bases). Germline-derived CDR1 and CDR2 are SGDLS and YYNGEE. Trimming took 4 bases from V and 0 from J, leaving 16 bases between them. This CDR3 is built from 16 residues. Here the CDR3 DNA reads TGTGCCAGCAGCCCGGAAGGGGAACCGTACCAAGAGACCCAGTACTTC. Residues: CASSPEGEPYQETQYF.

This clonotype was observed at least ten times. CDR3 in amino acids: CASSLEGGIRYEQYF. In DNA form, the CDR3 reads TGTGCCAGCTCCCTGGAGGGCGGGATACGCTACGAGCAGTACTTC. This rearrangement joins TRBV7-9 to TRBJ2-7, with D possibly matching TRBD2 (6 bases). V shed 8 bases and J shed 3 bases, with 20 bases lying between them. Germline V lookup: CDR1 SEHNR, CDR2 FQNEAQ (reference sequence). The CDR3 has 15 residues. The variable domain in full, completed from reference TRBV7-9 and TRBJ2-7, reads DTGVSQNPRHKITKRGQNVTFRCDPISEHNRLYWYRQTLGQGPEFLTYFQNEAQLEKSRLLSDRFSAERPKGSFSTLEIQRTEQGDSAMYLCASSLEGGIRYEQYFGPGTRLTVT.

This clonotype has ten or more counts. The CDR3 spells CASSKGLQGPHEQYF. The DNA for the CDR3 is TGTGCCAGCAGCAAAGGCTTACAGGGTCCCCACGAGCAGTACTTC. The chain recombines TRBV21-1 with TRBJ2-7; whether TRBD1, the table's D call, matches the DNA was not checked. TRBV21-1 is annotated as a pseudogene. The CDR3 runs 15 residues.

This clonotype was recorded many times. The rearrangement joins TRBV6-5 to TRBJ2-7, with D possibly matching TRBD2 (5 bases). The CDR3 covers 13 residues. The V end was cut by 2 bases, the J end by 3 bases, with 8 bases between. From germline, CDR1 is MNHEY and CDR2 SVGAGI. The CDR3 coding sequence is TGTGCCAGCAGTTACCGCCGGGGCTACGAGCAGTACTTC. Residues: CASSYRRGYEQYF.

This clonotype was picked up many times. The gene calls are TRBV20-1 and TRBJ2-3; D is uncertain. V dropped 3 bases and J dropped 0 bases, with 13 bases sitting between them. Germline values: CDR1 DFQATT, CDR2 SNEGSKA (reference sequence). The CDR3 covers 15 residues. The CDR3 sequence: CSARVGGFSTDTQYF. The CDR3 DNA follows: TGCAGTGCTAGGGTTGGCGGATTTAGCACAGATACGCAGTATTTT.

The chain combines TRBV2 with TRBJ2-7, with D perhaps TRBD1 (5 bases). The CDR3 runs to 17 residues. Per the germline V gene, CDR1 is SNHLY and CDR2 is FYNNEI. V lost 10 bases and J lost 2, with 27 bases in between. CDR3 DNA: TGTGCCATACAAATTCTAAAAGGGGCAGAGATGACCTACGAGCAGTACTTC. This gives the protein CAIQILKGAEMTYEQYF.

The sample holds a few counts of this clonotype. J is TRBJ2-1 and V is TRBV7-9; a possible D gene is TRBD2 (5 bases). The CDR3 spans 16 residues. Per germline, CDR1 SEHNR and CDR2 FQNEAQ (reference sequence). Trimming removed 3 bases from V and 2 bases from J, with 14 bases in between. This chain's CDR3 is CASSLKGSRAYNEQFF. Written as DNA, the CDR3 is TGTGCCAGCAGCTTGAAGGGTTCGAGGGCCTACAATGAGCAGTTCTTC.

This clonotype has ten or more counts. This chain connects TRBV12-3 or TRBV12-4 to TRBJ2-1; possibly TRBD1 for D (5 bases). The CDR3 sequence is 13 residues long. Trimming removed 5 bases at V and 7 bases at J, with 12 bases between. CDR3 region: CASSKTTDNEQFF. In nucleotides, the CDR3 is TGTGCCAGCAGTAAGACGACAGATAATGAGCAGTTCTTC.